One and the same sample provided the 19 T cell receptor beta chains below, sequenced in a study of OX40 agonist ivuxolimab in advanced cancers. Method: immunoSEQ multiplex PCR; TCRdb's copy keeps in-frame clones and lacks some. The table shows about 61,000 clones, with 86% occurring only once. Specimen: CD4+ or CD8+ T cells sorted from blood, collected in a trial of the OX40 agonist ivuxolimab. These receptors all stem from an adult with an advanced solid tumor such as melanoma, head and neck, liver or kidney cancer.

V usage is TRBV10-1 and J usage is TRBJ2-7, with a possible D match to TRBD1 (7 bases). CDR3 length equals 15 residues. The germline V and J ends were trimmed by 0 bases and 4 bases, with 13 bases remaining between them. From germline, CDR1 is WNHNN and CDR2 SYGVQD (reference sequence). As DNA, the CDR3 is TGCGCCAGCAGTGAGTCGATGGCAGGGGGGTACGAGCAGTACTTC. Residues: CASSESMAGGYEQYF.

The rearrangement links TRBV27 to TRBJ1-1; possibly TRBD1 for D (5 bases). The germline V gene encodes CDR1 MNHEY and CDR2 SMNVEV (reference sequence). This CDR3 contains 15 residues. V dropped 1 base and J dropped 1 base, with 10 bases sitting between them. CDR3 sequence: CASSLWVRANTEAFF. CDR3 sequence (DNA): TGTGCCAGCAGTTTATGGGTCAGGGCGAACACTGAAGCTTTCTTT.

The gene calls are TRBV15 and TRBJ2-7; maybe TRBD1 (5 bases). The CDR3 is made up of 14 amino acids. V lost 0 bases to trimming and J lost 1 base, with 7 bases between them. Germline V CDR1 and CDR2: LNHNV, YYDKDF (reference sequence). CDR3 sequence reads: CATSRDPGSYEQYF. CDR3 nucleotide sequence: TGTGCCACCAGCAGAGATCCAGGGTCCTACGAGCAGTACTTC.

The gene calls are TRBV19 and TRBJ1-4; weak D call: TRBD1 (6 bases). CDR3 length equals 18 residues. Trimming stripped 3 bases from V and 2 bases from J, with 19 bases between. The germline CDR1 and CDR2 sequences are LNHDA and SQIVND (reference sequence). The CDR3 region has the DNA TGTGCCAGTAGTATCGGTCGTCAGGGGCCACGGACTAATGAAAAACTGTTTTTT. Amino acid sequence: CASSIGRQGPRTNEKLFF. Complete variable domain (other parts from reference TRBV19 and TRBJ1-4): DGGITQSPKYLFRKEGQNVTLSCEQNLNHDAMYWYRQDPGQGLRLIYYSQIVNDFQKGDIAEGYSVSREKKESFPLTVTSAQKNPTAFYLCASSIGRQGPRTNEKLFFGSGTQLSVL.

V and J are TRBV28 and TRBJ1-1; no reliable D call. The ends were cut back, 3 bases at V and 8 bases at J, with 7 bases in the middle. Per germline, CDR1 MDHEN and CDR2 SYDVKM. CDR3 length: 11 amino acids. Here the CDR3 reads CASSFMAEAFF. Written as DNA, the CDR3 is TGTGCCAGCAGTTTTATGGCCGAAGCTTTCTTT.

This sequence joins TRBV7-9 and TRBJ1-1; TRBD1 matches 8 bases. V lost 5 bases and J lost 4; bases outside the gene matches: 6. This CDR3 is built from 14 residues. Germline CDR1 SEHNR, CDR2 FQNEAQ (reference sequence). CDR3 nucleotides: TGTGCCAGCAGCCCCCAGGGGGCTGGCACTGAAGCTTTCTTT. It specifies CASSPQGAGTEAFF. Full variable domain (outside the CDR3, taken from reference TRBV7-9 and TRBJ1-1): DTGVSQNPRHKITKRGQNVTFRCDPISEHNRLYWYRQTLGQGPEFLTYFQNEAQLEKSRLLSDRFSAERPKGSFSTLEIQRTEQGDSAMYLCASSPQGAGTEAFFGQGTRLTVV.

Only a few counts were recorded for this clone. This rearrangement joins TRBV15 to TRBJ2-7; TRBD2 matches at 8 bases. The CDR3 is 15 residues long. CDR1 is LNHNV, CDR2 YYDKDF, per germline (reference sequence). The trim removed 5 bases at V and 2 bases at J, leaving 8 bases unmatched. CDR3 amino acids: CATSGGYSGAYEQYF. CDR3 sequence (DNA): TGTGCCACCAGCGGTGGTTATAGCGGGGCCTACGAGCAGTACTTC. Supplemented by reference TRBV15 and TRBJ2-7, the full variable domain reads DAMVIQNPRYQVTQFGKPVTLSCSQTLNHNVMYWYQQKSSQAPKLLFHYYDKDFNNEADTPDNFQSRRPNTSFCFLDIRSPGLGDTAMYLCATSGGYSGAYEQYFGPGTRLTVT.

The chain joins TRBV6-1 to TRBJ1-2; D is unclear. Germline V gene lookup returns CDR1 MNHNS and CDR2 SASEGT. Trimming stripped 2 bases from V and 2 bases from J, with 6 bases between. CDR3 length: 13 residues. Here the CDR3 reads CASSERRNYGYTF. In DNA form, the CDR3 reads TGTGCCAGCAGTGAAAGACGGAACTATGGCTACACCTTC.

This clone has a handful of counts. V usage is TRBV7-9 and J usage is TRBJ1-2, with 10 bases aligning to TRBD1. Germline lookup yields CDR1 SEHNR and CDR2 FQNEAQ (reference sequence). The CDR3 loop spans 15 amino acids. Unmatched junction bases numbered 7, after V lost 5 bases and J lost 4 bases. This CDR3 reads CASSEPGQGTYGYTF. The CDR3 region has the DNA TGTGCCAGCAGCGAGCCGGGACAGGGGACCTATGGCTACACCTTC.

Only one count was recorded for this clone. Here the CDR3 DNA reads TGTGCCAGCAGCCCCGGGGCGACAGGGGTGGGGAACACTGAAGCTTTCTTT. Translation: CASSPGATGVGNTEAFF. V usage is TRBV9 and J usage is TRBJ1-1; 8 positions agree with TRBD1. The germline V gene encodes CDR1 SGDLS and CDR2 YYNGEE. Trimming at V came to 4 bases and at J to 1 base, leaving 12 bases not matched to a gene. The CDR3 runs to 17 residues.

CDR3 residues: CASSLTGPTDTQYF. DNA of the CDR3: TGTGCCAGCAGTTTGACAGGGCCCACAGATACGCAGTATTTT. V is TRBV6-4 and J is TRBJ2-3, with 7 positions matching TRBD1. This CDR3 spans 14 amino acids. The junction had 4 bases not matched to a gene; V was cut back by 5 bases and J by 2 bases. Germline V CDR1 and CDR2: MRHNA, SNTAGT.

This rearrangement joins TRBV28 to TRBJ1-1; the match to TRBD1 covers 7 bases. The CDR3 loop spans 12 amino acids. Trimming took 6 bases from V and 10 from J; bases not matched to a gene: 8. Germline CDR1 is MDHEN and CDR2 is SYDVKM. The CDR3 bases are TGTGCCAGCAGGAAGTCGACAGGGTCAGCTTTCTTT. Its translation is CASRKSTGSAFF.

The chain is built from TRBV5-5 and TRBJ1-2; 9 positions match TRBD1. The germline gives CDR1 SGHKS, CDR2 YYEKEE (reference sequence). This CDR3 comprises 17 residues. Unmatched junction bases numbered 8, after V lost 0 bases and J lost 2 bases. In DNA form, the CDR3 reads TGTGCCAGCAGCTTGGCGGCCAGGACAGGGGAGAACTATGGCTACACCTTC. It specifies CASSLAARTGENYGYTF.

The rearrangement uses TRBV6-6 and TRBJ1-2, with D possibly TRBD1 on 5 matching bases. CDR1 and CDR2 from the germline V gene are MNHNY and SVGAGI (reference sequence). This CDR3 spans 15 amino acids. Trimming shortened V by 5 bases and J by 4 bases, and 17 bases separated the two germline ends. CDR3 in amino acids: CASSQQGFGGYGYTF. The CDR3 DNA is TGTGCCAGCAGTCAGCAGGGATTCGGCGGCTATGGCTACACCTTC.

Note on this clone: The same CDR3 is also encoded by other DNA sequences in this sample. The chain has TRBV18 and TRBJ1-3, with D uncertain. Germline V gives CDR1 KGHSH, CDR2 LQKENI. Trimming removed 0 bases from V and 0 bases from J, with 3 bases in between. This CDR3 contains 14 residues. CDR3 in amino acids: CASSPPGSGNTIYF. The CDR3 DNA sequence: TGTGCCAGCTCACCACCAGGCTCTGGAAACACCATATATTTT.

The chain combines TRBV7-9 with TRBJ1-4, with no clear D. The V end lost 2 bases, the J end lost 4 bases, and 11 bases lay between the germline ends. The germline V gene encodes CDR1 SEHNR and CDR2 FQNEAQ (reference sequence). This CDR3 has 15 amino acids. The chain's CDR3 is CASSLSGDINEKLFF. CDR3 bases: TGTGCCAGCAGCTTATCCGGGGATATTAATGAAAAACTGTTTTTT.

CDR3 DNA: TGCGCCAGCAGCGTCGAGCCCGGCGTCGGGACAGGGGGCAATCAGCCCCAGCATTTT. Its protein is CASSVEPGVGTGGNQPQHF. The chain combines TRBV5-1 with TRBJ1-5; 10 nucleotides line up with TRBD1. Germline V gene data show CDR1 as SGHRS and CDR2 as YFSETQ. The CDR3 totals 19 residues. Trimming removed 4 bases from V and 2 bases from J; junction bases left unmatched: 15.

The chain joins TRBV27 to TRBJ1-6; no clear D gene. Per germline, CDR1 MNHEY and CDR2 SMNVEV (reference sequence). Trimming shortened V by 1 base and J by 8 bases, and 12 bases separated the two germline ends. The CDR3 consists of 15 residues. This chain's CDR3 is CASSLLRGRDSPLHF. CDR3 coding DNA: TGTGCCAGCAGTTTATTGAGAGGGAGGGATTCACCCCTCCACTTT.

Here the CDR3 DNA reads TGCGCCAGCAGCCCCGGAGGCGAGCAGTACTTC. As protein: CASSPGGEQYF. This rearrangement joins TRBV5-1 to TRBJ2-7; a weak D match, TRBD2 (5 bases). Trimming left V 4 bases short and J 6 bases short, with 8 bases between. The CDR3 spans 11 residues. Germline lookup yields CDR1 SGHRS and CDR2 YFSETQ.